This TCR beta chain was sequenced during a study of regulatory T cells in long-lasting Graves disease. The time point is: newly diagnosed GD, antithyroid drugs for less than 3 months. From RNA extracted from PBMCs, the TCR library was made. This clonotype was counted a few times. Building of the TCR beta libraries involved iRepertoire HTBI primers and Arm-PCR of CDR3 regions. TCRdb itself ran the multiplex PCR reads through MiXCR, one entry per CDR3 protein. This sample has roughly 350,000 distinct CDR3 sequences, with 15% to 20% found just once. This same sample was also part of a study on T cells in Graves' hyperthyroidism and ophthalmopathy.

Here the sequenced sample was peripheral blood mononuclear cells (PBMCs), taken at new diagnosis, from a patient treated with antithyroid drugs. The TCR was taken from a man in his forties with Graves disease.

The CDR3 spells CASKINSNTGELFF. The CDR3 DNA sequence: TGCGCCAGCAAGATCAATTCGAACACCGGGGAGCTGTTTTTT. This chain uses TRBV5-1 with TRBJ2-2; the D is unclear. This CDR3 is 14 amino acids long. Germline CDR1 is SGHRS and CDR2 is YFSETQ. With 6 bases removed from V and 0 bases from J, the gap between germline ends came to 9 bases.